A selection of T cell receptor beta chains follows, all from one sample in a study of CXCR3-negative and CXCR3-positive naive CD8 T cells. TCRdb re-called the 5' RACE reads and gives one entry per CDR3 protein, without DNA. The sample has about 120,000 distinct CDR3 sequences. Sequenced sample: naive CXCR3+ CD8+ T cells from blood. These receptors were obtained from a human donor in good health. Some clones in this sample may be carry-over from other donors' samples. Both conserved end residues are part of each CDR3.

J | V | CDR3
TRBJ2-3 | TRBV7-6 | CASSLVVGGADTQYF
TRBJ2-5 | TRBV12-3/TRBV12-4 | CASSPPDRGGTQYF
TRBJ2-7 | TRBV4-2 | CASSSQDRGPEEQYF
TRBJ2-2 | TRBV23-1 | CASSQYPRTSGRSTGELFF
TRBJ1-2 | TRBV13 | CASSSQQGGLNYGYTF
TRBJ2-1 | TRBV11-3 | CASSLGDWGSSYNEQFF
TRBJ2-7 | TRBV9 | CASSVDGGASYYEQYF
TRBJ2-1 | TRBV10-1 | CASSEMASGDNEQFF
TRBJ2-6 | TRBV4-2 | CASSRLAGGLGANVLTF
TRBJ2-7 | TRBV6-2/TRBV6-3 | CASGAGTGGYEQYF
TRBJ2-3 | TRBV28 | CASSRGLAGATDTQYF
TRBJ2-7 | TRBV6-6 | CASSYSGQNYEQYF
TRBJ2-7 | TRBV19 | CASSILPGGHEQYF
TRBJ2-7 | TRBV28 | CASSSHHRDRGRYEQYF
TRBJ1-2 | TRBV29-1 | CSVYRGNYGYTF
TRBJ2-1 | TRBV7-9 | CASSMTGARGQFF
TRBJ2-7 | TRBV9 | CASSGRVTDEQYF
TRBJ2-7 | TRBV7-8 | CASSLLPPDRVEDEQYF
TRBJ1-2 | TRBV7-8 | CASSSTLGRDYGYTF
TRBJ2-5 | TRBV4-2 | CASSQLAGGGETQYF
TRBJ2-7 | TRBV2 | CASSDWVAGYEQYF
TRBJ2-1 | TRBV7-8 | CASSSYEYLLYNEQFF
TRBJ2-1 | TRBV7-9 | CASSFISSNEQFF
TRBJ1-2 | TRBV5-6 | CASSFPTGDVLNDGYTF
TRBJ2-1 | TRBV29-1 | CSGEGVSGRADNEQFF
TRBJ2-7 | TRBV5-1 | CASSLAGDTYEQYF
TRBJ2-6 | TRBV9 | CASSVGDNVLTF
TRBJ1-2 | TRBV4-1 | CASSPPSGGWDGYTF
TRBJ2-7 | TRBV5-6 | CASSLEAGAGFYEQYF
TRBJ1-1 | TRBV7-6 | CASSTQGANTEAFF
TRBJ2-7 | TRBV7-8 | CASRSASGGAYEQYF
TRBJ2-7 | TRBV29-1 | CSVGQGVYEQYF
TRBJ1-1 | TRBV28 | CASSLARAGAEAFF
TRBJ2-7 | TRBV20-1 | CSATEGTVGAPWEQYF
TRBJ2-1 | TRBV5-1 | CASSLETSGSINEQFF
TRBJ2-2 | TRBV7-3 | CASSPNGGGTGELFF
TRBJ2-5 | TRBV28 | CASSFLGLAGARQETQYF
TRBJ2-3 | TRBV23-1 | CASSQSYCDTQYF
TRBJ2-5 | TRBV12-3/TRBV12-4 | CASSLSASLEETQYF
TRBJ1-4 | TRBV5-4 | CASSLVGHPSTNEKLFF
TRBJ2-1 | TRBV28 | CASSLGTGADNEQFF
TRBJ2-2 | TRBV6-5 | CASSPRGGYTGELFF
TRBJ2-7 | TRBV28 | CASSLNRMSYEQYF
TRBJ2-5 | TRBV4-1 | CASSQDRGGAQETQYF